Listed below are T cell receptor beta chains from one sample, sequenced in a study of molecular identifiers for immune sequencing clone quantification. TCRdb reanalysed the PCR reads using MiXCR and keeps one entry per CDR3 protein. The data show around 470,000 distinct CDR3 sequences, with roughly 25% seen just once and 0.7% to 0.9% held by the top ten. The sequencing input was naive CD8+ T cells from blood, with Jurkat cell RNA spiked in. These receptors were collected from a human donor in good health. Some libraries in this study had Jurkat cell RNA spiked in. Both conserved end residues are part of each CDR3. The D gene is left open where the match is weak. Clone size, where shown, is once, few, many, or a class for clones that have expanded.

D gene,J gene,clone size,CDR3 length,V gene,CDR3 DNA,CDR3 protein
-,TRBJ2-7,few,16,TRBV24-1,TGTGCCACCAGTGATGGGACAGCGGTCGGGGGCTACGAGCAGTACTTC,CATSDGTAVGGYEQYF
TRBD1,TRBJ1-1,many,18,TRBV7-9,TGTGCCAGCAGCTTATTTACAGGGGGCGAGACGTCGAACACTGAAGCTTTCTTT,CASSLFTGGETSNTEAFF
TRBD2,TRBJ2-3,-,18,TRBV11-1,TGTGCCAGCAGCTTCGGACTAGCGGGAATCTCTAGCACAGATACGCAGTATTTT,CASSFGLAGISSTDTQYF
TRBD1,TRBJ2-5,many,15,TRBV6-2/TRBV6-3,TGTGCCAGCAGTCCCGGGACAGTTGTCCAAGAGACCCAGTACTTC,CASSPGTVVQETQYF
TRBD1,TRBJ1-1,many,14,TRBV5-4,TGTGCCAGCAGCTTATGGACAGGGAACACTGAAGCTTTCTTT,CASSLWTGNTEAFF
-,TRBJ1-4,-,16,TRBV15,TGTGCCACCTCCCCGCGGGGGCTTACAACTAATGAAAAACTGTTTTTT,CATSPRGLTTNEKLFF
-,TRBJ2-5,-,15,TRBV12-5,TGTGCTAGTGGTTTGGCTTATAGCGCCGGAGAGACCCAGTACTTC,CASGLAYSAGETQYF
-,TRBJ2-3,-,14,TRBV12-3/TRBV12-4,TGTGCCAGCAGTTTCGAAGGCCCGACGGATTCGCAGTATTTT,CASSFEGPTDSQYF
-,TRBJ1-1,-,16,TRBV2,TGTGCCAGCATCTATACGACTGCCGTACCGAGGACTGAAGCTTTCTTT,CASIYTTAVPRTEAFF
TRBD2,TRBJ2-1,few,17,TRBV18,TGTGCCAGCTCACTGTCTAGCGGGAGTTTTGCGGACAATGAGCAGTTCTTC,CASSLSSGSFADNEQFF
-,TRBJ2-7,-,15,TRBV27,TGTGCCAGCAGTATTTCACCAATTCAGGGATCCGAGCAGTACTTC,CASSISPIQGSEQYF
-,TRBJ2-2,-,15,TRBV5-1,TGCGCCAGCAGCTTGGTGCCTACGAACACCGGGGAGCTGTTTTTT,CASSLVPTNTGELFF
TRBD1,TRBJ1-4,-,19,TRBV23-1,TGCGCCAGCGGTCGCCCTCCGACGGACAGGGTTGCAACTAATGAAAAACTGTTTTTT,CASGRPPTDRVATNEKLFF
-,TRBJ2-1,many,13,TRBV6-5,TGTGCCAGCAGTTACTCGATGTGGTTTGAGCAGTTCTTC,CASSYSMWFEQFF
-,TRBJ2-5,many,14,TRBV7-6,TGTGCCAGCAGCTTATCGAGCGCGTCACAGACCCAGTACTTC,CASSLSSASQTQYF
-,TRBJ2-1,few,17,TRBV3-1,TGTGCCAGCAGCCAAGATTACCCAGGCGGTACCTACAATGAGCAGTTCTTC,CASSQDYPGGTYNEQFF
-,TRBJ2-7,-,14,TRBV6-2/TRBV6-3,TGTGCCAGCAGAGCCCCCGGACAGCCTAACGAGCAGTACTTC,CASRAPGQPNEQYF
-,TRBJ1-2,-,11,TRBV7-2,TGTGCCAGCAGCTTTGGGGCCAACTACACCTTC,CASSFGANYTF
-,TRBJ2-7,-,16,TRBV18,TGTGCCAGCTCATCCGTAGGGGGGAGGGTGTCCTACGAGCAGTACTTC,CASSSVGGRVSYEQYF
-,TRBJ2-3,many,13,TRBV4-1,TGCGCCAGCAGCCCAGCCCCAATGGATACGCAGTATTTT,CASSPAPMDTQYF
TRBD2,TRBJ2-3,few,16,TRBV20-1,TGCAGCGCTATAAGAACGGGGGGGCCCCCTACAGATACGCAGTATTTT,CSAIRTGGPPTDTQYF
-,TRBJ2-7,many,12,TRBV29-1,TGCAGCGTTGCGAAGGACGGGGACGAGCAGTACTTC,CSVAKDGDEQYF
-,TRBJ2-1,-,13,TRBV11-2,TGTGCCAGCAGCTTAGTCCGGGAAGGTGAGCAGTTCTTC,CASSLVREGEQFF
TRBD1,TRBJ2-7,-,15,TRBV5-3,TGTGCCAGCAGCAAAGGACAGGGGGCAGCCTACGAGCAGTACTTC,CASSKGQGAAYEQYF
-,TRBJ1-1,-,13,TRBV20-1,TGCAGTGCTAGAGAGGGGGGGGACCATGAAGCTTTCTTT,CSAREGGDHEAFF